This T cell receptor beta chain was recorded in a study of blood T cell repertoires in COVID-19. Study information: Both acute and convalescent COVID-19 samples were obtained from the United States, Italy and Spain. Sources were T cells, B-cell-depleted T cells, or PBMCs; the material itself was cDNA or gDNA.

This clone was counted only a few times. Only in-frame clones appear in the TCRdb table, and some are missing; sequencing was by immunoSEQ multiplex PCR. The sample shows approximately 190,000 clones, about 85% of them seen only once. Cohorts were based on clinical histories the participants reported. From germline, CDR1 is SGHAT and CDR2 FQNNGV. V trimming: 5 bases; J trimming: 5 bases; junction bases outside the gene matches: 5. This CDR3 spans 14 amino acids. The chain carries TRBV11-2 and TRBJ2-2; 7 bases match TRBD2. The sequenced sample was PBMCs or T cells enriched from blood (not recorded which). This clonotype was obtained from a woman between 40 and 55 years old in a cohort exposed to, infected with or recovered from COVID-19 (not recorded which). The CDR3 region has the DNA TGTGCCAGCAGCAAAGGAGCGGGAACCGGGGAGCTGTTTTTT. Its protein product is CASSKGAGTGELFF.